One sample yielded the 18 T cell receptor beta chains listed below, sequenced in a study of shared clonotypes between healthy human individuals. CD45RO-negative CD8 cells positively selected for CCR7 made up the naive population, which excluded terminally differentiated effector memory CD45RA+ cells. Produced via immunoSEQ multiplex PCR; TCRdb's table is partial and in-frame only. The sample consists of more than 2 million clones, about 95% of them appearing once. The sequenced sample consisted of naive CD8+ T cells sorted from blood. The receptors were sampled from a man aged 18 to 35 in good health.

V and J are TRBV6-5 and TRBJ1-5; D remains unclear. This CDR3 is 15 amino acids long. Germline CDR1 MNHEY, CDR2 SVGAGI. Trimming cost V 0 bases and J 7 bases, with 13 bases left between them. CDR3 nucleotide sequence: TGTGCCAGCAGTTACTCCCATGGGAACGGCCAGCCCCAGCATTTT. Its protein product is CASSYSHGNGQPQHF.

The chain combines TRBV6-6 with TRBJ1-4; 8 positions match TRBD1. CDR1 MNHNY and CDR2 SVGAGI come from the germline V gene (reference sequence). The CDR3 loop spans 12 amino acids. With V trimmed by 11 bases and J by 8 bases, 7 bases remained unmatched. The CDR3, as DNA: TGTGCCGGAGGACAGGGTGGAGAAAAACTGTTTTTT. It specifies CAGGQGGEKLFF.

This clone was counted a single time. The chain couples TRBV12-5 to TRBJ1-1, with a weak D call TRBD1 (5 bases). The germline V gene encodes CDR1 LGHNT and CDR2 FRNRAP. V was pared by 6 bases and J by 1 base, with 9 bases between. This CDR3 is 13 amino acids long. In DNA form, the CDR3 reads TGTGCTAGTGGGCGTGGGGGGAACACTGAAGCTTTCTTT. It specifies CASGRGGNTEAFF.

The CDR3 DNA reads as TGTGCCAGCAGCTTAATCTCTTCGGGGAGTACGCAGTATTTT. It codes for CASSLISSGSTQYF. V usage is TRBV7-3 and J usage is TRBJ2-3, with a possible D match to TRBD2 (5 bases). The V gene's germline CDR1 is SGHTA and CDR2 FQGTGA. This CDR3 is built from 14 residues. Trimming shortened V by 1 base and J by 8 bases, and 13 bases separated the two germline ends. Variable domain in full (rest from reference TRBV7-3 and TRBJ2-3): GAGVSQTPSNKVTEKGKYVELRCDPISGHTALYWYRQSLGQGPEFLIYFQGTGAADDSGLPNDRFFAVRPEGSVSTLKIQRTERGDSAVYLCASSLISSGSTQYFGPGTRLTVL.

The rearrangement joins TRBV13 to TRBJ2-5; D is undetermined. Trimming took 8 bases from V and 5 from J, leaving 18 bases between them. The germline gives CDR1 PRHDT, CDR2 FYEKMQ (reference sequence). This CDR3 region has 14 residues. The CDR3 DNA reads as TGTGCCAGCGGGTTGGGAAGGGCTGACGAGACCCAGTACTTC. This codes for CASGLGRADETQYF.

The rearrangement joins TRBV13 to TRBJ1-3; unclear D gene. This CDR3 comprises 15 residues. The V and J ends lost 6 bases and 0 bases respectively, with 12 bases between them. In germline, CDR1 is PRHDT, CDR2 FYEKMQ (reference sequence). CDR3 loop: CASSIESRSGNTIYF. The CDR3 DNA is TGTGCCAGCAGTATCGAGAGCCGCTCTGGAAACACCATATATTTT.

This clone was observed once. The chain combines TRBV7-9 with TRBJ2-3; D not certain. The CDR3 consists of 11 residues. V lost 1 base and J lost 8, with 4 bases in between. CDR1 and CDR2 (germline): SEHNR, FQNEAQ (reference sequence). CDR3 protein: CASSLGGTQYF. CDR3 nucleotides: TGTGCCAGCAGCTTAGGAGGTACGCAGTATTTT.

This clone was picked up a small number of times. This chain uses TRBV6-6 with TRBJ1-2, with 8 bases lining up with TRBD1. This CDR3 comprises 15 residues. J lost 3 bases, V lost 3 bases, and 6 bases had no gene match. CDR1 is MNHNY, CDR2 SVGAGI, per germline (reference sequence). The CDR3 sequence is CASSYWTGTDYGYTF. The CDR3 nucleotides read TGTGCCAGCAGTTATTGGACAGGGACCGACTATGGCTACACCTTC.

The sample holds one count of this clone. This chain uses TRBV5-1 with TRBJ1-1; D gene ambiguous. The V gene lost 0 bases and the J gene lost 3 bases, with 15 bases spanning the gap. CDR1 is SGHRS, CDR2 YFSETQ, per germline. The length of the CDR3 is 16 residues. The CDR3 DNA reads TGCGCCAGCAGCTTGGCCCTCGGAGGGTGGGACACTGAAGCTTTCTTT. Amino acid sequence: CASSLALGGWDTEAFF.

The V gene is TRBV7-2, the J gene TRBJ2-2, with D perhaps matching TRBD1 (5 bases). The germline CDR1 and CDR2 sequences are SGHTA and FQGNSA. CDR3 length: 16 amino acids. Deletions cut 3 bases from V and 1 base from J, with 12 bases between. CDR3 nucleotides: TGTGCCAGCAGCTTCCCCGACAGACAGAACACCGGGGAGCTGTTTTTT. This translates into CASSFPDRQNTGELFF.

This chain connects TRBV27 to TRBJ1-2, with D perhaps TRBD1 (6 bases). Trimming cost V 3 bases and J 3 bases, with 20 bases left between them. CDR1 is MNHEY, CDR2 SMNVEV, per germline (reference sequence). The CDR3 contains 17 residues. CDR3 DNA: TGTGCCAGCAGTTTCCGACCTCAGGGGACCCCTGACTATGGCTACACCTTC. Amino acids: CASSFRPQGTPDYGYTF.

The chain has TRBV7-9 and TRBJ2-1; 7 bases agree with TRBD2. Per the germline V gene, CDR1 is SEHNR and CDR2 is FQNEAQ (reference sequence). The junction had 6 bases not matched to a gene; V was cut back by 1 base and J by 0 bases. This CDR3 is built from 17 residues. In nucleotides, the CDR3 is TGTGCCAGCAGCTTAGAAGGACTAGTCGGCTCCTACAATGAGCAGTTCTTC. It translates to CASSLEGLVGSYNEQFF.

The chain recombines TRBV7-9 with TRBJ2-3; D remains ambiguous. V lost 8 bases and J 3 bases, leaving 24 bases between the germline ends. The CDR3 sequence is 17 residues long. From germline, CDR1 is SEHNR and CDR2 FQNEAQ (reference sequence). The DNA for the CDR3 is TGTGCCAGCGCGCCACCCTACGGTGTTAGTGCGACAGATACGCAGTATTTT. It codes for CASAPPYGVSATDTQYF.

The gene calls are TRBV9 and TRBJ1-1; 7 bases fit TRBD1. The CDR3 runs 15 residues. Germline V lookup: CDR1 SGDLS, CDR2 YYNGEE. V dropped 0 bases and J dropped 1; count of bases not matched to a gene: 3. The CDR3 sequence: CASSVGDSPNTEAFF. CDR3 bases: TGTGCCAGCAGCGTAGGGGACAGCCCGAACACTGAAGCTTTCTTT. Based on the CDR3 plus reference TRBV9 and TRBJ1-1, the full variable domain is DSGVTQTPKHLITATGQRVTLRCSPRSGDLSVYWYQQSLDQGLQFLIQYYNGEERAKGNILERFSAQQFPDLHSELNLSSLELGDSALYFCASSVGDSPNTEAFFGQGTRLTVV.

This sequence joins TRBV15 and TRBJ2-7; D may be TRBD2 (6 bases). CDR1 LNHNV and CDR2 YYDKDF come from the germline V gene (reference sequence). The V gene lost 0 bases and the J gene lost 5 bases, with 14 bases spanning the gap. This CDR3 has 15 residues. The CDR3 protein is CATSRDRTTSHEQYF. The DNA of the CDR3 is TGTGCCACCAGCAGAGATCGGACCACTAGCCACGAGCAGTACTTC.

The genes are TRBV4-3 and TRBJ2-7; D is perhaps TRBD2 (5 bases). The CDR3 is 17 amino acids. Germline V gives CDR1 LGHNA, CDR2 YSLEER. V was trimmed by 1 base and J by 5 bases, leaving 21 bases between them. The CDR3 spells CASSQARVSRLLDEQYF. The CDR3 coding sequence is TGCGCCAGCAGCCAAGCGAGGGTCTCTCGGTTACTGGACGAGCAGTACTTC.

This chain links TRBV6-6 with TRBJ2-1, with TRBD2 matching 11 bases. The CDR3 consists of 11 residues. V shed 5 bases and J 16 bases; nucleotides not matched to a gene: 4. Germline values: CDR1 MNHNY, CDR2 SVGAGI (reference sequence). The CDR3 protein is CASSTSGSGFF. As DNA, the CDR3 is TGTGCCAGCAGTACTAGCGGGAGCGGCTTCTTC.

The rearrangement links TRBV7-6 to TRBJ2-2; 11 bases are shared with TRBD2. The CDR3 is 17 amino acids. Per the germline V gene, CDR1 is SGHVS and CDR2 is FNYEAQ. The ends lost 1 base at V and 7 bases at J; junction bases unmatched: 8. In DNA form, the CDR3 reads TGTGCCAGCAGCTTAGTCGCTAGCGGGGGGAATGTCGGGGAGCTGTTTTTT. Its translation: CASSLVASGGNVGELFF.